This TCR beta chain was sequenced during a study of PD-1 blockade in classical Hodgkin lymphoma. Described time point: cycle 4 day 1 (C4D1), after more than five weeks of nivolumab. There was relapse after autologous stem cell transplantation in every patient, and there was variation in brentuximab vedotin exposure. Points on this clone: Its antigen remains unidentified.

Data came from immunoSEQ multiplex PCR; TCRdb stores just in-frame clones and leaves some out. The profile shows 25,000 or so clones, roughly 90% of them singletons. Study observations and caveats: The CD4+ diversity rise by C4D1 was clearest in complete responders.

The CDR3 contains 14 residues. The junction had 10 bases not matched to a gene; V was cut back by 8 bases and J by 7 bases. The V gene's germline CDR1 is MNHEY and CDR2 SVGAGI. The chain has TRBV6-5 and TRBJ2-1, with 8 bases aligning to TRBD2. This sequence originates from a human donor with classical Hodgkin lymphoma. The specimen comprised peripheral blood mononuclear cells (PBMCs), sampled before the fourth cycle of nivolumab. In DNA, the CDR3 is TGTGCCAGCCGGGCGGGAGGCTTTAGTAATGAGCAGTTCTTC. This translates into CASRAGGFSNEQFF.